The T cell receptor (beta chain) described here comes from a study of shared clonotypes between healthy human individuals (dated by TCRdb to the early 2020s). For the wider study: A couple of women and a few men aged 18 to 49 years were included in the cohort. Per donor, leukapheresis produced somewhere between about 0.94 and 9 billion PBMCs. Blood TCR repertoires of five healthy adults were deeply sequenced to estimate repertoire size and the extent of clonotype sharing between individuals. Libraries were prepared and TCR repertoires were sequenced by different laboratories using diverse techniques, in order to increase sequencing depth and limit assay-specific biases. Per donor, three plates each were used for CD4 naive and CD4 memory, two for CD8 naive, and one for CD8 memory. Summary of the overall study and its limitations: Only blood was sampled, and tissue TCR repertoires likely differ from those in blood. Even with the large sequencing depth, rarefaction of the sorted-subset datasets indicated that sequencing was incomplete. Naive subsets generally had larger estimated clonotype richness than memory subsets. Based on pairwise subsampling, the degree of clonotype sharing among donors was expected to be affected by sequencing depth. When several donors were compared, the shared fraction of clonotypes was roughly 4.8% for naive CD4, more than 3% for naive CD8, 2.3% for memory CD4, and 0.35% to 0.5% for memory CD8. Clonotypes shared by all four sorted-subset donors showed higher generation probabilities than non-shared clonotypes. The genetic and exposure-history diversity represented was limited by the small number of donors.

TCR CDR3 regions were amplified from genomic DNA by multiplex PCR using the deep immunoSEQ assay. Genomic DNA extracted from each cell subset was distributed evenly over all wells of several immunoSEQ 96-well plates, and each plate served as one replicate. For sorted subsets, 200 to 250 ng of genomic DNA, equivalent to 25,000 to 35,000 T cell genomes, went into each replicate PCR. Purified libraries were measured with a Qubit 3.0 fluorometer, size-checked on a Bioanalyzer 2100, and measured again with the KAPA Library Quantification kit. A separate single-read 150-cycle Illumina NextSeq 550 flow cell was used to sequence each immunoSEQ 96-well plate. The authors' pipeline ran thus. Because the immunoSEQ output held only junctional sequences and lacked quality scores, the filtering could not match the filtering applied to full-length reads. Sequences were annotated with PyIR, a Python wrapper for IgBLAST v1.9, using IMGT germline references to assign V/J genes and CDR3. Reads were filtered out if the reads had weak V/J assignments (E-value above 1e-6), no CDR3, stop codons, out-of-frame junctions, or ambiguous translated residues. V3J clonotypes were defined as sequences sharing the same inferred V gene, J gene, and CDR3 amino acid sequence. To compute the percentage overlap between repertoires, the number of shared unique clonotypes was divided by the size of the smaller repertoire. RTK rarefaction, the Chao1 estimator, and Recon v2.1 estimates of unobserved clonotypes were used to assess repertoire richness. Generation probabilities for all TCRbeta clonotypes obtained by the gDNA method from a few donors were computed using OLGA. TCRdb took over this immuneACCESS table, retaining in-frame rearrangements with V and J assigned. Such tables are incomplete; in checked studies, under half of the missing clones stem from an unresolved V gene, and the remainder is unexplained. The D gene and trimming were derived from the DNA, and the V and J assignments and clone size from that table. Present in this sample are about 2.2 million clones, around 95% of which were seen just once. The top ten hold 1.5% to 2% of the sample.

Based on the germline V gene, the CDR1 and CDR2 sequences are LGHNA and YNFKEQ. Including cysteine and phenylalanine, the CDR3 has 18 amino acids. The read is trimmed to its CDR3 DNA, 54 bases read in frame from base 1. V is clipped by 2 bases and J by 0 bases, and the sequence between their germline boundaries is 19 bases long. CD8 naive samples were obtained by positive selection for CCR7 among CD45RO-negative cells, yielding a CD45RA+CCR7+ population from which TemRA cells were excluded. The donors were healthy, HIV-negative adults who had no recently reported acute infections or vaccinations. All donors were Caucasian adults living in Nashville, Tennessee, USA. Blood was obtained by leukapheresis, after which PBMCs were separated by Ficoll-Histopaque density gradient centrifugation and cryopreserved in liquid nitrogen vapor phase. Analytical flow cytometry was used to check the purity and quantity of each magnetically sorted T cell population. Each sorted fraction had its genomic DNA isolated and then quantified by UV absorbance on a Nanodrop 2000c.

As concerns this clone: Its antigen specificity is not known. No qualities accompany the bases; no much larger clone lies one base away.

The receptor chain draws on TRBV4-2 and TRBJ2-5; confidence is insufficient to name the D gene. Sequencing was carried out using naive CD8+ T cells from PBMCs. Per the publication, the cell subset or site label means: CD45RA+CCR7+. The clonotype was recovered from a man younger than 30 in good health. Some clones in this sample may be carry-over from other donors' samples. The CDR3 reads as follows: CASSQSEWNPRHQETQYF. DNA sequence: TGTGCCAGCAGCCAATCGGAATGGAATCCGCGGCACCAAGAGACCCAGTACTTC.